This TCR beta chain was identified during a study of T cell repertoires in cytomegalovirus infection. Study-wide context: An indication of both CMV infection and matching HLA type came from public TCR beta signatures.

Study-level findings and limits: Carriers of CMV and the relevant HLA type were discriminated by public TCR beta frequency.

Trimming cost V 6 bases and J 3 bases; bases outside gene matches: 7. Germline V gene data show CDR1 as ENHRY and CDR2 as SYGVKD. The CDR3 spans 14 residues. Worth noting for this clonotype: The target antigen is unknown.

TCRdb redid the calling of the reads with MiXCR, one entry per CDR3 protein. The table includes around 740,000 distinct CDR3 sequences, about 40% detected once. The TCR sequence derives from a human donor in good health (CMV status not recorded). Some clones in this sample may be carry-over from other donors' samples. Material: PBMCs. The chain has TRBV10-3 and TRBJ1-1, with 7 bases lining up with TRBD1. The CDR3 here is CAIRSTGEYTEAFF. The CDR3 DNA reads as TGTGCCATCAGATCTACAGGGGAATACACTGAAGCTTTCTTT.